This section outlines one TCR beta chain sequence together with its context. In germline, CDR1 is LNHNV, CDR2 YYDKDF (reference sequence). This CDR3 contains 13 residues. Trimming removed 0 bases from V and 3 bases from J, with 6 bases in between. This sample was included in a study of blood T cell repertoires in COVID-19. Study-wide background: Samples representing acute and convalescent COVID-19 were sourced from the United States, Italy and Spain. T cells, B-cell-depleted T cells, or PBMCs supplied cDNA or gDNA.

In the source study's methods: Amplification of reference gene primers was used by the study to estimate nucleated cell counts. Produced via immunoSEQ multiplex PCR; TCRdb's table is partial and in-frame only. The V and J calls and the clone size are those of that table, but D and trimming were determined from the DNA. The sample yields about 16,000 clones, roughly nine tenths seen once. V and J are TRBV15 and TRBJ2-7; D is perhaps TRBD2 (5 bases). Input material: peripheral blood. The receptor was derived from a man aged 60-69 years with acute or convalescent COVID-19. The CDR3 protein is CATSRERVYEQYF. The CDR3 DNA reads as TGTGCCACCAGCAGAGAGAGGGTCTACGAGCAGTACTTC.